This record concerns one TCR beta chain sequence. Antigen specificity is unknown. These data belong to a study of T cell repertoires in cytomegalovirus infection. Study background: Carrying CMV and the relevant HLA type showed in public TCR beta signatures.

With 7 bases clipped from V and 5 bases from J, the junction kept 4 bases outside the gene matches. Germline values: CDR1 MNHEY, CDR2 SVGEGT. The CDR3 covers 13 residues. TCRdb reprocessed the reads via MiXCR and lists one record per CDR3 protein. The table lists fewer than 85,000 distinct CDR3 sequences, under 5% of them singletons. Study results and caveats: CMV carriers having the relevant HLA were flagged by cumulative public TCR beta family frequency. Ex vivo, HLA-C-restricted CMV-specific TCR beta clonotypes prevailed over the rest of the response.

What was sequenced was PBMCs. The sequence was obtained from a human donor in good health (CMV status not recorded). Some clones in this sample may be carry-over from other donors' samples. The gene calls are TRBV6-2 or TRBV6-3 and TRBJ2-5, with TRBD2 matching over 10 bases. CDR3 residues: CASTTGLAETQYF. The CDR3 DNA sequence: TGTGCCAGCACAACGGGACTAGCGGAGACCCAGTACTTC.